This T cell receptor beta chain was observed in a study of regulatory T cells in long-lasting Graves disease. Findings and limits, study-wide: When disease was persistent, TRBV28, TRBJ1-2 and TRBJ2-5 were the favored segments.

On this clonotype: What it binds is unknown.

Described time point: newly diagnosed GD, antithyroid drugs for less than 3 months. From PBMCs, RNA was extracted and then used to make the TCR library. Approximately 9.6-milliliter peripheral blood samples went into EDTA tubes. Both iRepertoire HTBI primers and Arm-PCR of CDR3 regions were used to build the TCR beta libraries. TCRdb called the multiplex PCR reads again in MiXCR, with one record for every CDR3 protein. The sample lists over 500,000 distinct CDR3 sequences, around 16% occurring once. The V gene lost 0 bases and the J gene lost 7 bases, with 11 bases spanning the gap. The V gene's germline CDR1 is MGHRA and CDR2 YSYEKL. There are 14 residues in the CDR3. These same records also appear under a second study, on T cells in Graves' hyperthyroidism and ophthalmopathy. According to that study: Graves' hyperthyroidism qualified as stable when ophthalmopathy did not progress within 18 months. In making diagnoses, clinical symptoms, serum thyroxine and TRAb, thyroid ultrasound and orbital computed tomography were all used.

This sequence was found in a man in his late teens or twenties with Graves disease. This material consisted of peripheral blood mononuclear cells (PBMCs), taken at new diagnosis, from a patient treated with antithyroid drugs. V gene TRBV4-1 combines with J gene TRBJ2-3; no definite D call. In DNA, the CDR3 is TGCGCCAGCAGCCAAGAGAGTCTCGTCTATACGCAGTATTTT. It translates to CASSQESLVYTQYF.